This T cell receptor beta chain derives from a study of blood T cell repertoires in COVID-19. Turning to the study itself: T cells, B-cell-depleted T cells, or PBMCs supplied cDNA or gDNA.

Germline lookup yields CDR1 WNHNN and CDR2 SYGVQD (reference sequence). The CDR3 has 14 amino acids. Trimming left V 4 bases short and J 4 bases short, with 14 bases between. Assay: immunoSEQ multiplex PCR; the TCRdb copy retains only in-frame clones and omits some. The sample lists around 700,000 clones; just under 90% were seen once. The chain recombines TRBV10-1 with TRBJ2-7, with a possible D match to TRBD2 (5 bases). The source material was peripheral blood. The clonotype originates from a woman in her late teens or twenties with acute or convalescent COVID-19. CDR3 residues: CASSGQREGYEQYF. The DNA for the CDR3 is TGCGCCAGCAGTGGGCAGAGAGAGGGTTACGAGCAGTACTTC.